This T cell receptor (beta chain) appears in the sequencing data of a study of OX40 agonist ivuxolimab in advanced cancers. Turning to the study itself: Those treated in dose escalation had hepatocellular carcinoma, melanoma, renal cell cancer or head and neck cancer.

On this clone itself: Its antigen is still unknown.

The study's findings and limits: There were, on average, more expanded clones in CD8+ T cells than in CD4+.

Clones were read by immunoSEQ multiplex PCR, and TCRdb kept only the in-frame ones, dropping some. Here the sample spans roughly 49,000 clones, approximately 91% being singletons. Germline V CDR1 and CDR2: MNHEY, SMNVEV (reference sequence). The CDR3 has 14 amino acids. V lost 5 bases and J lost 1; bases outside the gene matches: 3. The clonotype was recovered from an adult with an advanced solid tumor such as melanoma, head and neck, liver or kidney cancer. The chain combines TRBV27 with TRBJ2-7, with 9 bases that match TRBD1. This specimen was CD4+ or CD8+ T cells sorted from blood, taken in a trial of the OX40 agonist ivuxolimab. The CDR3 loop reads CASSTTGGSYEQYF. The CDR3 DNA reads as TGTGCCAGCAGTACGACAGGGGGATCCTACGAGCAGTACTTC.